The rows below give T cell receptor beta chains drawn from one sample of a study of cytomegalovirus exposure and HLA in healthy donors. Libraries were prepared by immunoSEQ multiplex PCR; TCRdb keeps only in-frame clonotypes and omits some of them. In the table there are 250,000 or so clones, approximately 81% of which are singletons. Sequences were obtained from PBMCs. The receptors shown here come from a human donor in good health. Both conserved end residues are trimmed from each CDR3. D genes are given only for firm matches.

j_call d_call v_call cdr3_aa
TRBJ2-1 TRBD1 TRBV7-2 ASSLDDRGYNEQF
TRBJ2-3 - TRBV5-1 ASAQGHRTDTQY
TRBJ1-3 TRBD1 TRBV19 ASRDRAFSGNTIY
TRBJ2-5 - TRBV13 ASSSRHYSGETQY
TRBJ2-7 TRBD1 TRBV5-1 ASSLEGQSYEQY
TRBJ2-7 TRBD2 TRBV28 ASRHPSGRTYEQY
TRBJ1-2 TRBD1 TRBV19 ASSKSRDRPNYGYT
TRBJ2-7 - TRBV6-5 ASSPSPGGEQY
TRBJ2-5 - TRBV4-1 ASSQEVTQGQETQY
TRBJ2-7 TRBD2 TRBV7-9 ASSWRQAGDGNEQY
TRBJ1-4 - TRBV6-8 ASPSGYEKLF
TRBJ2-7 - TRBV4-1 ASSQGPRTTYEQY
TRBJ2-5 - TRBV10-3 AIRPQESPETQY
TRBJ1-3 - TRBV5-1 ASSLEPQDSGNTIY
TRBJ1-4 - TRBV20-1 SARGSEKLF
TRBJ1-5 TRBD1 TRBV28 ASSNGQGSNQPQH
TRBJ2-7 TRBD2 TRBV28 ASSYPPRLAGGVSSYEQY
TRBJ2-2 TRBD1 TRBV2 ASSGQGNTGELF
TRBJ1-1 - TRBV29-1 SVVRGEGTEAF
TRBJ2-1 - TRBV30 AWSDYADNEQF
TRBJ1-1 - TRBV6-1 ASSANPGMNTEAF
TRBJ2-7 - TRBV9 ASSVEPSWTYEQY
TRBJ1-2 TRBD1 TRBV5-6 ASSLLRTGGNTYGYT
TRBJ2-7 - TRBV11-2 ASSPPGEQY
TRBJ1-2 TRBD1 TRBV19 ASSIFGTVANYGYT
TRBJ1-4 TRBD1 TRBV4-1 ASRDQGAYGEKLF
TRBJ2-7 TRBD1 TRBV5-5 ASSLYRDSSYEQY
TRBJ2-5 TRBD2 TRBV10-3 AISDNSGVQETQY
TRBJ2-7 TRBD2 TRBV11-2 ASSHWTSGSPAVDEQY
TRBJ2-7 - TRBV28 ASTLSPAYEQY
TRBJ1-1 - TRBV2 ASSEAQGRTEAF
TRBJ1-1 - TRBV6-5 ASRPRDTEAF
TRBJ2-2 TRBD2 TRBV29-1 SVEDRGSPGELF
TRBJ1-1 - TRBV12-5 ASGDSARTEAF